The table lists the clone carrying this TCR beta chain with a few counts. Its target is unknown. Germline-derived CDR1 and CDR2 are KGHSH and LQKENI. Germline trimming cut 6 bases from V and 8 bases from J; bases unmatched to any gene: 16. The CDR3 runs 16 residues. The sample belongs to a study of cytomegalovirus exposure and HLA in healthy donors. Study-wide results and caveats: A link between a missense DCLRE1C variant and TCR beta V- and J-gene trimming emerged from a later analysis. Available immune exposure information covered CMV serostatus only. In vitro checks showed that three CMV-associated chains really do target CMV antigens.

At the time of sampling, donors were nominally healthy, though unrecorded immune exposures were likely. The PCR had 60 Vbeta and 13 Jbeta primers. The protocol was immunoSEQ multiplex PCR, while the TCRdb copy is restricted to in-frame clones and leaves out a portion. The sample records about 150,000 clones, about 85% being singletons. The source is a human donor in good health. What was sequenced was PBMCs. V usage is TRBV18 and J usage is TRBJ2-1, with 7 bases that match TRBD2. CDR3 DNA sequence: TGTGCCAGCTCCCAGAACCACGGACTAGAGGAGGATGAGCAGTTCTTC. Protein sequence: CASSQNHGLEEDEQFF.